The clone carrying this TCR beta chain came up many times. Germline CDR1 and CDR2: SGHVS and FQNEAQ. This CDR3 is 14 amino acids long. J was trimmed by 1 base and V by 4 bases; bases with no gene match: 3. This sample is drawn from a study of blood T cells in healthy people across ages. The use of a sample-barcoded 5' primer and a J-beta primer mix characterized a second PCR of roughly 7 to 12 cycles. A template-switch adaptor that had 12 random nucleotides put a tag on each cDNA molecule. TCRdb re-called the 5' RACE reads through MiXCR, storing one row per CDR3 protein. The data show roughly 790,000 distinct CDR3 sequences, with approximately 43% seen just once and roughly 19% held by the top ten.

The rearrangement links TRBV7-8 to TRBJ2-5; TRBD1 aligns across 7 bases. The sequenced material came from blood. This TCR was recovered from a woman aged 60-70 years in good health. The CDR3 loop is CASSSGQLQETQYF. The CDR3 bases are TGTGCCAGCAGCTCGGGACAGCTCCAAGAGACCCAGTACTTC.